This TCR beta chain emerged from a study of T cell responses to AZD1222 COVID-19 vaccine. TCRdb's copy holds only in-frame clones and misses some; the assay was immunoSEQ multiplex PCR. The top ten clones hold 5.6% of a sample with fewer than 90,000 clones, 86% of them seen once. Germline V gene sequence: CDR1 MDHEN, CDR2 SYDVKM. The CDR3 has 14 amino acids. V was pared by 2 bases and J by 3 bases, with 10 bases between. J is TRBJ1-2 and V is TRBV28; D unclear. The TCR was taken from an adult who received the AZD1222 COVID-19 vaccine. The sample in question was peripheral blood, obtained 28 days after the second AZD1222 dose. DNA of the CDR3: TGTGCCAGCAGTTTAGGGCCGCACGACTATGGCTACACCTTC. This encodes CASSLGPHDYGYTF.